This entry concerns a single T cell receptor beta chain. This entry belongs to a study of T cell responses to AZD1222 COVID-19 vaccine. Germline V gives CDR1 MNHEY, CDR2 SVGEGT. V was trimmed by 0 bases and J by 3 bases, leaving 6 bases between them. This CDR3 contains 13 residues. TCRdb's copy holds only in-frame clones and misses some; the assay was immunoSEQ multiplex PCR. The sample holds about 150,000 clones; over 75% are singletons and the top ten take 1.1% to 1.5%. The rearrangement joins TRBV6-2 or TRBV6-3 to TRBJ2-7, with D possibly being TRBD2 (5 bases). This clonotype was obtained from an adult in good health. The sample was peripheral blood, taken on day 0 of AZD1222 vaccination. The CDR3 nucleotides read TGTGCCAGCAGTTACTCTAGCGTCTACGAGCAGTACTTC. As protein: CASSYSSVYEQYF.